The 19 T cell receptor beta chains reported below all come from one sample, sequenced in a study of T cell responses to AZD1222 COVID-19 vaccine. Some clones are missing from TCRdb's copy, which holds only in-frame ones; the method was immunoSEQ multiplex PCR. The sample has 45,000 to 55,000 clones, 80% to 90% seen once; the top ten hold 5.5% to 7%. Sequencing used peripheral blood, obtained 28 days after the second AZD1222 dose. These TCRs come from an adult who received the AZD1222 COVID-19 vaccine.

V usage is TRBV3-1 (or the pseudogene TRBV3-2) and J usage is TRBJ1-4, with D hard to call. The V and J ends lost 0 bases and 0 bases respectively, with 8 bases between them. The germline V gene has CDR1 LGHDT and CDR2 YNNKEL (reference sequence). There are 16 residues in the CDR3. CDR3 protein: CASSQDTATTNEKLFF. For the CDR3, the DNA is TGTGCCAGCAGCCAAGATACGGCCACAACTAATGAAAAACTGTTTTTT.

DNA of the CDR3: TGTGCCAGCAGTTTAAAGGCGGGGGGTTCCTACGAGCAGTACTTC. It specifies CASSLKAGGSYEQYF. The chain joins TRBV27 to TRBJ2-7; 8 bases fit TRBD2. Germline assignment: CDR1 MNHEY and CDR2 SMNVEV (reference sequence). The CDR3 runs to 15 residues. Germline trimming cut 2 bases from V and 1 base from J; bases unmatched to any gene: 4.

The chain employs TRBV5-1 and TRBJ1-3, with 12 bases that match TRBD1. Germline V lookup: CDR1 SGHRS, CDR2 YFSETQ. V trimming: 4 bases; J trimming: 2 bases; junction bases outside the gene matches: 4. The CDR3 runs 16 residues. The CDR3 protein is CASSIGDRGPGNTIYF. In nucleotides, the CDR3 is TGCGCCAGCAGCATCGGGGACAGGGGGCCTGGAAACACCATATATTTT.

The chain joins TRBV10-2 to TRBJ2-7; the D gene is possibly TRBD1 (7 bases). V was trimmed by 3 bases and J by 3 bases, leaving 12 bases between them. Germline V gives CDR1 WSHSY, CDR2 SAAADI. This CDR3 is 14 amino acids long. The CDR3 protein is CASSESGGSYEQYF. The CDR3 nucleotides are TGCGCCAGCAGTGAATCAGGGGGGAGCTACGAGCAGTACTTC.

The chain joins TRBV27 to TRBJ2-7; 12 nucleotides line up with TRBD1. V was clipped by 4 bases and J by 7 bases; unmatched bases: 8. CDR3 length: 15 amino acids. The V gene's germline CDR1 is MNHEY and CDR2 SMNVEV (reference sequence). This CDR3 reads CASSYGGQGAWEQYF. CDR3 bases: TGTGCCAGCAGTTATGGGGGACAGGGGGCCTGGGAGCAGTACTTC.

The chain uses TRBV2 and TRBJ1-4; a possible D gene is TRBD1 (5 bases). The V and J ends lost 6 bases and 4 bases respectively, with 15 bases between them. The V gene's germline CDR1 is SNHLY and CDR2 FYNNEI. This CDR3 is built from 15 residues. The CDR3 loop is CASRNVQAINEKLFF. CDR3 DNA: TGTGCCAGCAGGAACGTACAGGCGATTAATGAAAAACTGTTTTTT.

This chain joins TRBV13 and TRBJ2-2; TRBD2 matches at 13 bases. The CDR3 loop spans 20 amino acids. Trimming took 2 bases from V and 2 from J; bases not matched to a gene: 11. The V gene's germline CDR1 is PRHDT and CDR2 FYEKMQ (reference sequence). CDR3 loop: CASSLFGGLAGWGNTGELFF. In DNA, the CDR3 is TGTGCCAGCAGCTTATTTGGGGGACTAGCGGGATGGGGAAACACCGGGGAGCTGTTTTTT.

V is TRBV7-8 and J is TRBJ1-6, with D unresolved. Germline CDR1 and CDR2: SGHVS and FQNEAQ. This CDR3 contains 15 residues. Trimming shortened V by 5 bases and J by 7 bases, and 15 bases separated the two germline ends. The CDR3 nucleotides are TGTGCCAGCAGCCTGATAGATAACGGAAATTCACCCCTCCACTTT. It translates to CASSLIDNGNSPLHF.

The chain links TRBV5-1 to TRBJ1-1, with TRBD1 matching 10 bases. With 2 bases clipped from V and 1 base from J, the junction kept 5 bases outside the gene matches. Germline V lookup: CDR1 SGHRS, CDR2 YFSETQ. CDR3 length: 16 amino acids. The CDR3 here is CASSFTGQGPNTEAFF. In DNA, the CDR3 is TGCGCCAGCAGCTTCACGGGACAGGGGCCGAACACTGAAGCTTTCTTT. Together with reference TRBV5-1 and TRBJ1-1, the CDR3 gives the full variable domain: KAGVTQTPRYLIKTRGQQVTLSCSPISGHRSVSWYQQTPGQGLQFLFEYFSETQRNKGNFPGRFSGRQFSNSRSEMNVSTLELGDSALYLCASSFTGQGPNTEAFFGQGTRLTVV.

This chain uses TRBV10-3 with TRBJ1-6; 12 bases line up with TRBD1. This CDR3 region has 14 residues. The germline gives CDR1 ENHRY, CDR2 SYGVKD. J lost 10 bases, V lost 7 bases, and 5 bases had no gene match. CDR3: CAIMGQGAGSPLHF. The CDR3 DNA sequence: TGTGCCATCATGGGACAGGGGGCAGGGTCACCCCTCCACTTT.

This clone is a singleton in its sample. The chain uses TRBV2 and TRBJ2-3, with 12 bases aligning to TRBD2. V lost 0 bases and J lost 5; bases outside the gene matches: 0. Germline V gene lookup returns CDR1 SNHLY and CDR2 FYNNEI. CDR3 length equals 15 residues. The CDR3, as DNA: TGTGCCAGCAGTGAAGCGGGACTAGCGGGAGATACGCAGTATTTT. Its protein product is CASSEAGLAGDTQYF.

This clone was seen more than once but under ten times. The gene calls are TRBV28 and TRBJ1-5, with a possible D match to TRBD1 (5 bases). Looked up from germline, CDR1 is MDHEN and CDR2 is SYDVKM. Trimming removed 6 bases from V and 0 bases from J, with 12 bases in between. CDR3 length: 15 amino acids. The CDR3 protein is CASSNLGGSNQPQHF. CDR3 DNA sequence: TGTGCCAGCAGCAATTTGGGGGGTAGCAATCAGCCCCAGCATTTT. The variable domain in full, with the rest retrieved from reference TRBV28 and TRBJ1-5, is DVKVTQSSRYLVKRTGEKVFLECVQDMDHENMFWYRQDPGLGLRLIYFSYDVKMKEKGDIPEGYSVSREKKERFSLILESASTNQTSMYLCASSNLGGSNQPQHFGDGTRLSIL.

The chain recombines TRBV7-3 with TRBJ1-6; 11 bases align to TRBD1. J lost 10 bases, V lost 5 bases, and 7 bases had no gene match. In germline, CDR1 is SGHTA, CDR2 FQGTGA. CDR3 length equals 15 residues. The chain's CDR3 is CASSPEDRGQSPLHF. Written as DNA, the CDR3 is TGTGCCAGCAGCCCCGAGGACAGGGGGCAATCACCCCTCCACTTT.

The chain combines TRBV6-5 with TRBJ2-3, with 7 nucleotides matching TRBD1. V trimming: 10 bases; J trimming: 3 bases; junction bases outside the gene matches: 7. The CDR3 is 13 amino acids. Per the germline V gene, CDR1 is MNHEY and CDR2 is SVGAGI. The CDR3 DNA reads as TGTGCCACAACTCTACAGGGGACAGATACGCAGTATTTT. Amino acids: CATTLQGTDTQYF.

This sequence joins TRBV6-2 or TRBV6-3 and TRBJ2-7, with 7 positions matching TRBD2. Germline CDR1 MNHEY, CDR2 SVGEGT. V gave up 2 bases and J gave up 1 base; unmatched junction bases: 8. The CDR3 has 16 amino acids. This CDR3 is CASSYEDSGPSYEQYF. Written as DNA, the CDR3 is TGTGCCAGCAGTTACGAGGATAGCGGGCCTTCCTACGAGCAGTACTTC.

This clone was found a few times. The V gene is TRBV15, the J gene TRBJ1-5, with D hard to call. Germline-derived CDR1 and CDR2 are LNHNV and YYDKDF (reference sequence). CDR3 length: 15 amino acids. The ends were cut back, 7 bases at V and 6 bases at J, with 19 bases in the middle. The CDR3 DNA is TGTGCCACCACCGCGAGGGCCGAACGAGCTCAGCCCCAGCATTTT. This gives the protein CATTARAERAQPQHF.

The V gene is TRBV28, the J gene TRBJ2-3, with 13 bases lining up with TRBD2. V was pared by 5 bases and J by 1 base, with 6 bases of the junction left unmatched. This CDR3 is built from 17 residues. Germline values: CDR1 MDHEN, CDR2 SYDVKM. Here the CDR3 reads CASSTGLAGVGTDTQYF. The CDR3 DNA follows: TGTGCCAGCAGTACAGGACTAGCGGGAGTTGGCACAGATACGCAGTATTTT. Together with reference TRBV28 and TRBJ2-3, the CDR3 gives the full variable domain: DVKVTQSSRYLVKRTGEKVFLECVQDMDHENMFWYRQDPGLGLRLIYFSYDVKMKEKGDIPEGYSVSREKKERFSLILESASTNQTSMYLCASSTGLAGVGTDTQYFGPGTRLTVL.

V gene TRBV7-2 combines with J gene TRBJ2-1; TRBD2 matches 8 bases. The CDR3 loop spans 16 amino acids. J gave up 7 bases and V 7 bases, and 15 bases lay outside the gene matches. Germline CDR1 reads SGHTA; CDR2 reads FQGNSA. The CDR3 spells CASTFAGGVLRNEQFF. The DNA of the CDR3 is TGTGCCAGCACCTTTGCCGGGGGGGTCCTGAGGAATGAGCAGTTCTTC.

This clone was detected only a few times. The V gene is TRBV7-8, the J gene TRBJ1-5, with D unclear. V dropped 8 bases and J dropped 0 bases, with 8 bases sitting between them. The germline V gene has CDR1 SGHVS and CDR2 FQNEAQ. The length of the CDR3 is 13 residues. CDR3 sequence: CASASYSNQPQHF. DNA for the CDR3: TGTGCCAGCGCGAGTTATAGCAATCAGCCCCAGCATTTT.